The 20 T cell receptor beta chains listed next were all sequenced from one sample in a study of T cell responses to AZD1222 COVID-19 vaccine. The protocol was immunoSEQ multiplex PCR, while the TCRdb copy is restricted to in-frame clones and leaves out a portion. This table has about 120,000 clones, approximately 90% appearing once. Sequencing used peripheral blood, obtained on day 0 of AZD1222 vaccination. The receptors stem from an adult in good health.

V usage is TRBV5-5 and J usage is TRBJ1-3; D unclear. Germline CDR1 and CDR2: SGHKS and YYEKEE (reference sequence). The CDR3 runs to 16 residues. The V and J ends lost 0 bases and 2 bases respectively, with 12 bases between them. The chain's CDR3 is CASSLAWQLAGNTIYF. DNA of the CDR3: TGTGCCAGCAGCTTGGCCTGGCAGCTAGCTGGAAACACCATATATTTT. Full variable domain (remainder filled in from reference TRBV5-5 and TRBJ1-3): DAGVTQSPTHLIKTRGQQVTLRCSPISGHKSVSWYQQVLGQGPQFIFQYYEKEERGRGNFPDRFSARQFPNYSSELNVNALLLGDSALYLCASSLAWQLAGNTIYFGEGSWLTVV.

The count of this clone is one. The V call is TRBV9, the J call TRBJ2-1; maybe TRBD1 (5 bases). In germline, CDR1 is SGDLS, CDR2 YYNGEE. This CDR3 has 15 residues. V was cut by 0 bases and J by 8 bases, with 15 bases left in between. CDR3 DNA sequence: TGTGCCAGCAGCGTAGCGGGCAGGGCCATGGATGAGCAGTTCTTC. Translated, it gives CASSVAGRAMDEQFF.

The chain employs TRBV24-1 and TRBJ2-1, with 7 bases lining up with TRBD1. The CDR3 loop spans 14 amino acids. The trim removed 3 bases at V and 4 bases at J, leaving 2 bases unmatched. Germline V gene lookup returns CDR1 KGHDR and CDR2 SFDVKD. Here the CDR3 DNA reads TGTGCCACCAGTGATGGGGGACAGTACAATGAGCAGTTCTTC. Its protein is CATSDGGQYNEQFF.

The genes are TRBV19 and TRBJ1-1; TRBD1 agrees at 7 bases. The V segment lost 6 bases and the J segment 5 bases; nucleotides outside the gene matches: 15. The CDR3 consists of 16 residues. Germline loops: CDR1 LNHDA, CDR2 SQIVND (reference sequence). CDR3 coding DNA: TGTGCCAGTAGCCAACCTTGGGAGGGGGCGCAAACTGAAGCTTTCTTT. Amino acids: CASSQPWEGAQTEAFF.

J is TRBJ2-5 and V is TRBV3-1 (or the pseudogene TRBV3-2), with D possibly TRBD2 on 6 matching bases. V was trimmed by 4 bases and J by 2 bases, leaving 17 bases between them. This CDR3 has 16 amino acids. Germline CDR1 and CDR2: LGHDT and YNNKEL (reference sequence). DNA of the CDR3: TGTGCCAGCAGCCGACCCGGGAGCAATATTCAAGAGACCCAGTACTTC. Protein sequence: CASSRPGSNIQETQYF.

The V and J genes are TRBV6-5 and TRBJ1-4; TRBD1 agrees at 7 bases. Germline CDR1 reads MNHEY; CDR2 reads SVGAGI. This CDR3 region has 14 residues. V lost 6 bases, J lost 1 base, and 2 bases stayed unmatched. The CDR3 sequence is CASRPGGTNEKLFF. CDR3 nucleotide sequence: TGTGCCAGCAGACCAGGGGGAACTAATGAAAAACTGTTTTTT.

The chain recombines TRBV4-3 with TRBJ2-5; D uncertain. Germline V gene sequence: CDR1 LGHNA, CDR2 YSLEER. The CDR3 sequence is 13 residues long. V shed 5 bases and J shed 4 bases, with 11 bases lying between them. DNA of the CDR3: TGCGCCAGCAGCGAAGTATTGGGAGAGACCCAGTACTTC. Encoded protein: CASSEVLGETQYF.

CDR3 in DNA: TGCAGCGTTCCGGGACAGGGTGGCCCCAACACTGAAGCTTTCTTT. Its protein is CSVPGQGGPNTEAFF. The chain employs TRBV29-1 and TRBJ1-1; 9 positions match TRBD1. From germline, CDR1 is SQVTM and CDR2 ANQGSEA. J was trimmed by 2 bases and V by 5 bases; bases with no gene match: 9. The CDR3 is 15 amino acids.

V usage is TRBV25-1 and J usage is TRBJ2-7, with TRBD1 identical over 7 bases. V trimming: 6 bases; J trimming: 1 base; junction bases outside the gene matches: 9. The CDR3 has 15 residues. The germline V gene encodes CDR1 MGHDK and CDR2 SYGVNS. CDR3 coding DNA: TGTGCCAGCAGCGTCACAGGGGAGAAATCCTACGAGCAGTACTTC. Translated, it gives CASSVTGEKSYEQYF.

This clone appeared once. The chain uses TRBV5-1 and TRBJ1-6; D is uncertain. Trimming took off 4 bases at V and 5 bases at J, with 16 bases between the two ends. CDR3 length: 16 amino acids. Germline V gene lookup returns CDR1 SGHRS and CDR2 YFSETQ. CDR3: CASSQSGYWDNSPLHF. In DNA form, the CDR3 reads TGCGCCAGCAGCCAGTCGGGGTATTGGGATAATTCACCCCTCCACTTT.

The chain recombines TRBV2 with TRBJ2-7, with 8 positions matching TRBD2. CDR3 size: 14 residues. J was trimmed by 1 base and V by 7 bases; bases with no gene match: 6. The germline V gene has CDR1 SNHLY and CDR2 FYNNEI. The CDR3 loop is CASKETSGSYEQYF. CDR3 in DNA: TGTGCCAGCAAGGAAACTAGCGGATCCTACGAGCAGTACTTC.

The V call is TRBV19, the J call TRBJ1-2; D is ambiguous. V lost 4 bases to trimming and J lost 1 base, with 13 bases between them. The V gene's germline CDR1 is LNHDA and CDR2 SQIVND (reference sequence). CDR3 length equals 15 residues. The CDR3 nucleotides read TGTGCCAGTAGTAGGGGTCATAAATTTAACTATGGCTACACCTTC. Translating it yields CASSRGHKFNYGYTF.

The chain couples TRBV7-3 to TRBJ2-2; D remains unclear. The CDR3 is 17 residues long. The V end was cut by 5 bases, the J end by 0 bases, with 16 bases between. CDR1 and CDR2 (germline): SGHTA, FQGTGA. The CDR3 region has the DNA TGTGCCAGCAGCCCCCAAGATGTGTTCGCGAACACCGGGGAGCTGTTTTTT. Protein sequence: CASSPQDVFANTGELFF.

This clone turned up a few times. The CDR3 region has the DNA TGTGCCAGCAGTCCCCGGGGCACCGGGGAGCTGTTTTTT. Translating gives CASSPRGTGELFF. The chain recombines TRBV6-5 with TRBJ2-2, with TRBD2 as a possible D gene (5 bases). From germline, CDR1 is MNHEY and CDR2 SVGAGI. V gave up 5 bases and J gave up 4 bases, with 8 bases separating them. This CDR3 spans 13 amino acids.

This chain joins TRBV7-6 and TRBJ1-4; tentatively, D is TRBD1 (6 bases). Trimming shortened V by 1 base and J by 7 bases, and 13 bases separated the two germline ends. Germline values: CDR1 SGHVS, CDR2 FNYEAQ. The CDR3 totals 15 residues. For the CDR3, the DNA is TGTGCCAGCAGCTTAGAGGGGGGTCGTGGTGAAAAACTGTTTTTT. It translates to CASSLEGGRGEKLFF.

The chain links TRBV19 to TRBJ1-5; tentatively, D is TRBD1 (5 bases). CDR1 and CDR2 (germline): LNHDA, SQIVND (reference sequence). With 8 bases removed from V and 4 bases from J, the gap between germline ends came to 18 bases. The length of the CDR3 is 15 residues. For the CDR3, the DNA is TGTGCCAGTGAGGCGGGGGGGGGAGCAAATCAGCCCCAGCATTTT. Translation: CASEAGGGANQPQHF. The complete variable domain, with remaining parts taken from reference TRBV19 and TRBJ1-5, reads DGGITQSPKYLFRKEGQNVTLSCEQNLNHDAMYWYRQDPGQGLRLIYYSQIVNDFQKGDIAEGYSVSREKKESFPLTVTSAQKNPTAFYLCASEAGGGANQPQHFGDGTRLSIL.

The J gene is TRBJ2-5, the V gene TRBV13; maybe TRBD2 (5 bases). Germline V gene sequence: CDR1 PRHDT, CDR2 FYEKMQ (reference sequence). V was trimmed by 8 bases and J by 4 bases, leaving 14 bases between them. This CDR3 contains 13 residues. The DNA of the CDR3 is TGTGCCAGCGGAGGAGTGGATAGAGAGACCCAGTACTTC. Residues: CASGGVDRETQYF.

V is TRBV7-8 and J is TRBJ1-4; TRBD1 aligns across 7 bases. Germline trimming cut 5 bases from V and 5 bases from J; bases unmatched to any gene: 5. The CDR3 runs 14 residues. CDR1 and CDR2 from the germline V gene are SGHVS and FQNEAQ. The CDR3 DNA sequence: TGTGCCAGCAGCCTAGGACAGGCCAATGAAAAACTGTTTTTT. Encoded protein: CASSLGQANEKLFF.

V and J are TRBV7-2 and TRBJ1-1; a weak D match, TRBD1 (6 bases). Trimming shortened V by 1 base and J by 2 bases, and 8 bases separated the two germline ends. CDR3 length: 14 residues. The germline gives CDR1 SGHTA, CDR2 FQGNSA. Written as DNA, the CDR3 is TGTGCCAGCAGCTTAGGGACAGCTAACACTGAAGCTTTCTTT. This sequence encodes CASSLGTANTEAFF. The entire variable domain, with the rest obtained from reference TRBV7-2 and TRBJ1-1, is as follows: GAGVSQSPSNKVTEKGKDVELRCDPISGHTALYWYRQSLGQGLEFLIYFQGNSAPDKSGLPSDRFSAERTGGSVSTLTIQRTQQEDSAVYLCASSLGTANTEAFFGQGTRLTVV.

The V gene is TRBV19, the J gene TRBJ1-1; D ambiguous. Trimming shortened V by 3 bases and J by 6 bases, and 14 bases separated the two germline ends. Germline CDR1 reads LNHDA; CDR2 reads SQIVND (reference sequence). This CDR3 region has 14 residues. The CDR3 DNA follows: TGTGCCAGTAGTATTGGGCGGTTCGAGTCTGAAGCTTTCTTT. Translating gives CASSIGRFESEAFF.